The 7 T cell receptor beta chains in this list originate from one sample, sequenced in a study of T cells after yellow fever vaccination. Each CDR3 protein gets one entry after TCRdb re-called the 5' RACE reads with MiXCR. Here the sample spans about 63,000 distinct CDR3 sequences, approximately 8% being singletons. The source was CD8+ T cells sorted from PBMCs, collected 15 days after the yellow fever booster vaccination. The receptors come from a man aged 25-40 years who received the YFV17D yellow fever vaccine.

In this sample, this clonotype turned up many times. The rearrangement links TRBV5-5 to TRBJ2-1; 8 bases agree with TRBD2. Trimming took 0 bases from V and 4 from J; bases not matched to a gene: 6. CDR3 length equals 16 residues. Germline CDR1 is SGHKS and CDR2 is YYEKEE (reference sequence). The CDR3 DNA is TGTGCCAGCAGCTTGGCCCCTAGCGGGTATTACAATGAGCAGTTCTTC. Its protein is CASSLAPSGYYNEQFF.

At least ten counts were recorded for this clonotype. The chain employs TRBV20-1 and TRBJ2-2; tentatively, D is TRBD1 (6 bases). The length of the CDR3 is 15 residues. The V end was cut by 6 bases, the J end by 0 bases, with 14 bases between. Germline loops: CDR1 DFQATT, CDR2 SNEGSKA (reference sequence). CDR3 sequence: CSAPQQGSNTGELFF. The CDR3 nucleotides read TGCAGTGCCCCCCAACAGGGTTCGAACACCGGGGAGCTGTTTTTT.

This clonotype was observed at least ten times. This sequence joins TRBV5-1 and TRBJ2-7; D possibly corresponds to TRBD2 (5 bases). Germline V gene sequence: CDR1 SGHRS, CDR2 YFSETQ. This CDR3 is 11 amino acids long. V dropped 4 bases and J dropped 9 bases, with 11 bases sitting between them. CDR3 protein: CASSPGNGQYF. CDR3 bases: TGCGCCAGCAGCCCGGGAAATGGGCAGTACTTC.

The sample holds many counts of this clonotype. The genes are TRBV29-1 and TRBJ2-7; a possible D gene is TRBD1 (6 bases). Trimming stripped 6 bases from V and 2 bases from J, with 11 bases between. This CDR3 contains 12 residues. The germline CDR1 and CDR2 sequences are SQVTM and ANQGSEA. CDR3 coding DNA: TGCAGCGTCCGGACAGTCACCTACGAGCAGTACTTC. Its protein is CSVRTVTYEQYF.

The sample holds many counts of this clonotype. The CDR3 sequence: CASSYSIAGFNNEQFF. The CDR3 DNA reads TGTGCCAGCAGTTACTCGATCGCAGGTTTTAACAATGAGCAGTTCTTC. The genes are TRBV6-5 and TRBJ2-1, with no clear D. The CDR3 is 16 residues long. Germline CDR1 is MNHEY and CDR2 is SVGAGI. Trimming pared 0 bases from V and 5 bases from J, leaving 14 bases between.

This clonotype was observed many times. The gene calls are TRBV27 and TRBJ2-1; D not resolved. The CDR3 contains 14 residues. Per germline, CDR1 MNHEY and CDR2 SMNVEV (reference sequence). V dropped 6 bases and J dropped 4 bases, with 13 bases sitting between them. The CDR3 DNA reads TGTGCCAGCAGCCTCATGACGGGTTACAATGAGCAGTTCTTC. As protein: CASSLMTGYNEQFF.

This clonotype has ten or more counts. V and J are TRBV7-8 and TRBJ1-5, with D uncertain. Trimming took 2 bases from V and 5 from J, leaving 13 bases between them. The CDR3 totals 15 residues. CDR1 SGHVS and CDR2 FQNEAQ come from the germline V gene. The CDR3 here is CASSLRTALDQPQHF. In DNA form, the CDR3 reads TGTGCCAGCAGCTTAAGGACGGCGCTCGATCAGCCCCAGCATTTT.